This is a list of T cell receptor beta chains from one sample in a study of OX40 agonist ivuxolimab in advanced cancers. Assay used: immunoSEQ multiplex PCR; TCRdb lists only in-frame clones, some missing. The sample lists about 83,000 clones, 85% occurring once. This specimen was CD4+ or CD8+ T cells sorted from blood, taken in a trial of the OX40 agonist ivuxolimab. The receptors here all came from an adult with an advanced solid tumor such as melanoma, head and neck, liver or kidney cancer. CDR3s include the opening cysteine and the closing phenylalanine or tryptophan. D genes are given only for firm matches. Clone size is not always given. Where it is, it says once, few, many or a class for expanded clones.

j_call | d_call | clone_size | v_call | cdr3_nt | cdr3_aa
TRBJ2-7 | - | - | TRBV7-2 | TGTGCCAGCAGCTTAAACTTTAATATCTGGTACGAGCAGTACTTC | CASSLNFNIWYEQYF
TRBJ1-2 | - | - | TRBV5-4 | TGTGCCAGCAGCTTACCCCCGGGCCTCGGACGAGGCTACACCTTC | CASSLPPGLGRGYTF
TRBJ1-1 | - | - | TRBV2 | TGTGCCAGCAGTGAGTCGGCGGCTGGGACTGAAGCTTTCTTT | CASSESAAGTEAFF
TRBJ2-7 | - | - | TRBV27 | TGTGCCAGCAGTTTACTCGAGCAGTACTTC | CASSLLEQYF
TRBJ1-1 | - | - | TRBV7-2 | TGTGCCAGCAGCTTAGCGGGAACCGGGATTTGGAGAACTGAAGCTTTCTTT | CASSLAGTGIWRTEAFF
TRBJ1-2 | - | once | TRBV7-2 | TGTGCCAGCAGTTCCAGATACACAGACTATGGCTACACCTTC | CASSSRYTDYGYTF
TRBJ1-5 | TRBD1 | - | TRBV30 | TGTGCCTGGAGTGTTCGGGCAGGGGGCAGACAGCCCCAGCATTTT | CAWSVRAGGRQPQHF
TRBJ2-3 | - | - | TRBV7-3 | TGTGCCAGCAGCCCCGGGAGCACAGATACGCAGTATTTT | CASSPGSTDTQYF
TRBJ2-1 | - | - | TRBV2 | TGTGCCAGCAGTGACGGGGCGGGTGAGCAGTTCTTC | CASSDGAGEQFF
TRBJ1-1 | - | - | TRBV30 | TGTGCCTGGAAAATCAGGGGTCCTGAAGCTTTCTTT | CAWKIRGPEAFF
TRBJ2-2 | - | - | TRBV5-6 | TGTGCCAGCAGCTTGGAAAGGTGGGGTAGCAGGGTCCCCGGGGAGCTGTTTTTT | CASSLERWGSRVPGELFF
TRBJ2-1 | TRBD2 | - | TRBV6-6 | TGTGCCAGCAGGACTAGCGGGGGCCAATTAAACAATGAGCAGTTCTTC | CASRTSGGQLNNEQFF
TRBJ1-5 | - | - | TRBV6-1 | TGTGCCAGCAGTGAGCCGGCGGGGCATCCCAATCAGCCCCAGCATTTT | CASSEPAGHPNQPQHF
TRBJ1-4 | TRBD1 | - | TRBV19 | TGTGCCAGTAGTATAGGAGAGTCGGGACAGGGGAGTGAAAAACTGTTTTTT | CASSIGESGQGSEKLFF
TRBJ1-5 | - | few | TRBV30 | TGTGCCTGGAGTTACTCAGGGTCGGCGAATCAGCCCCAGCATTTT | CAWSYSGSANQPQHF
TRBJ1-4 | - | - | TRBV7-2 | TGTGCCAGCAGCTTAGGGACGGGGTTCCCTAATGAAAAACTGTTTTTT | CASSLGTGFPNEKLFF
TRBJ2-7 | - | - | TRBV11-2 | TGTGCCAGCAGCCCGGGTAATGGCGTAATCGAGCAGTACTTC | CASSPGNGVIEQYF